The rows below give T cell receptor beta chains drawn from one sample of a study of blood T cell repertoires in COVID-19. Assay used: immunoSEQ multiplex PCR; TCRdb lists only in-frame clones, some missing. The repertoire holds around 330,000 clones, with approximately 88% as singletons. Sample: peripheral blood. These receptors all come from a woman aged 30 to 39 with COVID-19, enrolled during active disease. CDR3s include the opening cysteine and the closing phenylalanine or tryptophan. A D gene is named only where the DNA matches it firmly. Clone sizes are given selectively: once, few, many, or a class where the clone is expanded.

abundance	d_gene	j_gene	v_gene	CDR3aa	CDR3nt
NA	TRBD1	TRBJ2-3	TRBV10-1	CASSEVWVLQGAGTDTQYF	TGCGCCAGCAGTGAAGTATGGGTTCTTCAGGGGGCCGGCACAGATACGCAGTATTTT
NA	NA	TRBJ2-1	TRBV11-2	CASSFSGRINNEQFF	TGTGCCAGCAGCTTTAGCGGTCGGATTAACAATGAGCAGTTCTTC
NA	TRBD1	TRBJ2-7	TRBV11-3	CASSVSAGQGTYEQYF	TGTGCCAGCAGCGTAAGCGCGGGACAGGGGACCTACGAGCAGTACTTC
NA	NA	TRBJ1-4	TRBV5-5	CASSLGQGNEKLFF	TGTGCCAGCAGCTTGGGGCAGGGTAATGAAAAACTGTTTTTT
few	TRBD1	TRBJ1-1	TRBV5-6	CASRGGQVLWNTEAFF	TGTGCCAGCAGAGGCGGACAGGTTCTTTGGAACACTGAAGCTTTCTTT
NA	TRBD1	TRBJ2-2	TRBV18	CASSPPGTGIRELFF	TGTGCCAGCTCACCACCCGGGACAGGGATCCGGGAGCTGTTTTTT
few	NA	TRBJ1-1	TRBV5-5	CASSLDMNTEAFF	TGTGCCAGCAGCTTGGACATGAACACTGAAGCTTTCTTT
NA	NA	TRBJ1-6	TRBV7-8	CASSLVWQGKSPLHF	TGTGCCAGCAGCTTAGTGTGGCAGGGTAAATCACCCCTCCACTTT
NA	TRBD1	TRBJ1-4	TRBV2	CASRLTGAGEKLFF	TGTGCCAGCAGACTGACAGGGGCGGGGGAAAAACTGTTTTTT
NA	NA	TRBJ2-3	TRBV6-2/TRBV6-3	CASSYSSLLPTDTQYF	TGTGCCAGCAGTTACTCGAGTCTCCTTCCCACAGATACGCAGTATTTT
NA	TRBD1	TRBJ1-1	TRBV6-5	CASMTGGNTEAFF	TGTGCCAGCATGACAGGGGGCAACACTGAAGCTTTCTTT
many	TRBD1	TRBJ1-5	TRBV15	CATGDSYSNQPQHF	TGTGCCACCGGGGACAGTTATAGCAATCAGCCCCAGCATTTT
NA	NA	TRBJ2-3	TRBV18	CASSPMRGPSDTQYF	TGTGCCAGCTCACCAATGCGGGGGCCATCAGATACGCAGTATTTT
NA	NA	TRBJ2-3	TRBV11-3	CASSLAEGQFTDTQYF	TGTGCCAGCAGCTTAGCGGAGGGACAGTTCACAGATACGCAGTATTTT
NA	NA	TRBJ1-1	TRBV5-1	CASSHPGRDTEAFF	TGCGCCAGCAGCCACCCGGGCAGGGACACTGAAGCTTTCTTT